A single sample gave rise to the 24 T cell receptor beta chains below, sequenced in a study of shared clonotypes between healthy human individuals. Measured with immunoSEQ multiplex PCR; TCRdb has only the in-frame clones, and not every one. In the table there are nearly 600,000 clones, over 95% of which are singletons. CD45RO-negative, CCR7-positively selected cells formed the naive CD8 fraction, excluding terminally differentiated effector memory CD45RA+ cells. Sequences were obtained from naive CD8+ T cells sorted from blood. The source of these receptors is a woman under 40 in good health.

The rearrangement uses TRBV4-1 and TRBJ2-1, with 12 bases matching TRBD2. Germline CDR1 is MGHRA and CDR2 is YSYEKL. CDR3 length: 15 residues. V lost 4 bases to trimming and J lost 6 bases; unmatched junction nucleotides: 4. The CDR3 DNA reads as TGCGCCAGCAGCCTCGGGACTAGCGGGCGCAATGAGCAGTTCTTC. It yields the protein CASSLGTSGRNEQFF.

This chain joins TRBV28 and TRBJ2-7; 14 bases line up with TRBD2. The CDR3 length is 15 residues. The V gene end was trimmed by 7 bases and the J gene end by 7 bases; junction bases not matched to a gene: 9. The germline CDR1 and CDR2 sequences are MDHEN and SYDVKM. CDR3 coding DNA: TGTGCCAGCACTCTCGGACTAGCGGGAGGAGGGGAGCAGTACTTC. The encoded protein is CASTLGLAGGGEQYF.

This chain connects TRBV13 to TRBJ2-7; TRBD1 aligns across 11 bases. Germline V CDR1 and CDR2: PRHDT, FYEKMQ (reference sequence). V shed 5 bases, J shed 1 base, and the junction held 4 bases outside the gene matches. The CDR3 covers 15 residues. The DNA for the CDR3 is TGTGCCAGCAGCCCCGGGACAGGGGGGTCCTACGAGCAGTACTTC. Encoded protein: CASSPGTGGSYEQYF.

The chain uses TRBV13 and TRBJ2-7; 11 bases map to TRBD2. The V gene end was trimmed by 4 bases and the J gene end by 0 bases; junction bases not matched to a gene: 5. This CDR3 is built from 16 residues. CDR1 is PRHDT and CDR2 is FYEKMQ in the germline V gene (reference sequence). The CDR3 region has the DNA TGTGCCAGCAGCTCCGGACTAGCGGGTAGCTCCTACGAGCAGTACTTC. Translated: CASSSGLAGSSYEQYF.

This clone occurred once. This chain uses TRBV27 with TRBJ2-7, with a tentative D call TRBD2 (6 bases). With 5 bases removed from V and 4 bases from J, the gap between germline ends came to 12 bases. Per the germline V gene, CDR1 is MNHEY and CDR2 is SMNVEV (reference sequence). The CDR3 runs 13 residues. CDR3 in DNA: TGTGCCAGCAGTGACGAGGGAGGATACGAGCAGTACTTC. Amino acid sequence: CASSDEGGYEQYF.

This chain joins TRBV20-1 and TRBJ2-1; D is unclear. Germline CDR1 reads DFQATT; CDR2 reads SNEGSKA (reference sequence). The CDR3 sequence is 10 residues long. V was cut by 5 bases and J by 9 bases, with 8 bases left in between. CDR3 residues: CSALGFEQFF. The CDR3 coding sequence is TGCAGTGCTTTAGGGTTTGAGCAGTTCTTC.

The chain is built from TRBV25-1 and TRBJ2-5; the D gene is possibly TRBD2 (5 bases). The DNA end is a closer match to TRBJ2-7, so the J assignment may be wrong. Looked up from germline, CDR1 is MGHDK and CDR2 is SYGVNS. The CDR3 extends over 14 amino acids. Here the CDR3 reads CASSESGSSYEQYF. CDR3 DNA sequence: TGTGCCAGCAGTGAGTCGGGGTCGTCCTACGAGCAGTACTTC.

In DNA, the CDR3 is TGTGCCAGCAGTGCCTTGAGGAACAGGTTTGACTCGGGGCAGCCCCAGCATTTT. Its protein is CASSALRNRFDSGQPQHF. The chain is built from TRBV6-1 and TRBJ1-5, with D possibly TRBD1 on 5 matching bases. V was shortened by 4 bases and J by 7 bases, with 26 bases between the two germline ends. The CDR3 sequence is 18 residues long. Germline values: CDR1 MNHNS, CDR2 SASEGT.

This sequence joins TRBV19 and TRBJ2-3; 8 bases fit TRBD2. V gave up 3 bases and J gave up 6 bases; unmatched junction bases: 5. The CDR3 is 14 residues long. CDR1 is LNHDA and CDR2 is SQIVND in the germline V gene (reference sequence). As DNA, the CDR3 is TGTGCCAGTAGTATTGGACTAGCATCGGATACGCAGTATTTT. Amino acids: CASSIGLASDTQYF.

This clone was observed a single time. V and J are TRBV11-2 and TRBJ2-5; 8 nucleotides match TRBD2. Germline assignment: CDR1 SGHAT and CDR2 FQNNGV. The CDR3 totals 17 residues. J was trimmed by 1 base and V by 5 bases; bases with no gene match: 12. The CDR3 nucleotides read TGTGCCAGCAGCCCGGCAACTAGCGGAGGAGTCCAAGAGACCCAGTACTTC. It translates to CASSPATSGGVQETQYF.

This rearrangement joins TRBV14 to TRBJ2-2; D is unclear. The CDR3 is made up of 14 amino acids. With 5 bases removed from V and 6 bases from J, the gap between germline ends came to 13 bases. Germline lookup yields CDR1 SGHDN and CDR2 FVKESK. The CDR3, as DNA: TGTGCCAGCAGCACACATTGGTCACCCGGGGAGCTGTTTTTT. This sequence encodes CASSTHWSPGELFF.

The chain has TRBV13 and TRBJ2-4; D perhaps matches TRBD2 (6 bases). Germline-derived CDR1 and CDR2 are PRHDT and FYEKMQ (reference sequence). Trimming took off 5 bases at V and 3 bases at J, with 14 bases between the two ends. CDR3 size: 15 residues. This CDR3 reads CASSLLPAGKNIQYF. For the CDR3, the DNA is TGTGCCAGCAGCCTCCTCCCAGCGGGCAAAAACATTCAGTACTTC.

The rearrangement uses TRBV7-9 and TRBJ2-5; no clear D gene. The V end was cut by 5 bases, the J end by 9 bases, with 10 bases between. The CDR3 is 11 residues long. Germline V gene sequence: CDR1 SEHNR, CDR2 FQNEAQ (reference sequence). The DNA of the CDR3 is TGTGCCAGCAGCACAATTTGGGCCCAGTACTTC. Amino acids: CASSTIWAQYF.

The chain combines TRBV5-5 with TRBJ2-7, with D perhaps assigned TRBD1 or TRBD2 (5 bases each). The CDR3 has 16 amino acids. The germline CDR1 and CDR2 sequences are SGHKS and YYEKEE (reference sequence). V was shortened by 1 base and J by 3 bases, with 17 bases between the two germline ends. CDR3 coding DNA: TGTGCCAGCAGCTTGCGAGGGGTTCGGCAAGGCTACGAGCAGTACTTC. Protein sequence: CASSLRGVRQGYEQYF.

CDR3 region: CSVVDPKSSYNEQFF. The DNA for the CDR3 is TGCAGCGTTGTTGATCCCAAGAGCTCCTACAATGAGCAGTTCTTC. This sequence joins TRBV29-1 and TRBJ2-1; D unclear. V was pared by 4 bases and J by 0 bases, with 13 bases between. CDR3 length: 15 residues. Germline V gene sequence: CDR1 SQVTM, CDR2 ANQGSEA.

This clone has just a few counts. This sequence joins TRBV27 and TRBJ2-1, with 9 nucleotides matching TRBD1. The CDR3 is made up of 17 amino acids. Germline V lookup: CDR1 MNHEY, CDR2 SMNVEV (reference sequence). Trimming removed 5 bases from V and 6 bases from J; junction bases left unmatched: 14. CDR3 in DNA: TGTGCCAGCAGTCTTTCCGTGTGGGGACAGGGCCTCAATGAGCAGTTCTTC. Protein: CASSLSVWGQGLNEQFF.

V usage is TRBV2 and J usage is TRBJ2-1; 9 bases are a match to TRBD2. CDR1 SNHLY and CDR2 FYNNEI come from the germline V gene. V shed 2 bases and J 11 bases; nucleotides not matched to a gene: 7. The CDR3 is 14 amino acids. The chain's CDR3 is CASSESFSGSKQFF. In DNA, the CDR3 is TGTGCCAGCAGTGAAAGTTTTAGCGGGAGCAAGCAGTTCTTC.

This chain links TRBV28 with TRBJ2-7, with D tentatively TRBD2 (5 bases). V was trimmed by 8 bases and J by 4 bases, leaving 18 bases between them. CDR1 is MDHEN, CDR2 SYDVKM, per germline. The length of the CDR3 is 14 residues. The CDR3 spells CASYLAGNPYEQYF. The DNA of the CDR3 is TGTGCCAGCTACCTAGCCGGCAACCCGTACGAGCAGTACTTC.

As for this clone: A read error may account for a junction end that differs from germline. The J gene is TRBJ2-7, the V gene TRBV6-5; no firm D call. This CDR3 has 11 amino acids. Germline-derived CDR1 and CDR2 are MNHEY and SVGAGI. The CDR3 here is CASRTYYEQYF. CDR3 sequence (DNA): TGTGCCAGCAGGACGTACTACGAGCAATACTTC.

The chain is built from TRBV28 and TRBJ2-1; D unresolved. Trimming took off 6 bases at V and 3 bases at J, with 6 bases between the two ends. The CDR3 spans 12 residues. Germline lookup yields CDR1 MDHEN and CDR2 SYDVKM. CDR3 region: CASRDNYNEQFF. Written as DNA, the CDR3 is TGTGCCAGCAGAGACAACTACAATGAGCAGTTCTTC.

The J gene is TRBJ1-3, the V gene TRBV30; D is perhaps TRBD1 (6 bases). The length of the CDR3 is 13 residues. The germline CDR1 and CDR2 sequences are GTSNPN and SVGIG (reference sequence). Trimming shortened V by 4 bases and J by 0 bases, and 7 bases separated the two germline ends. The CDR3 here is CAWTTGSGNTIYF. CDR3 nucleotides: TGTGCCTGGACGACAGGCTCTGGAAACACCATATATTTT.

V usage is TRBV9 and J usage is TRBJ2-1, with 9 positions matching TRBD2. Germline V CDR1 and CDR2: SGDLS, YYNGEE. V shed 0 bases, J shed 0 bases, and the junction held 13 bases outside the gene matches. This CDR3 region has 20 residues. CDR3 nucleotides: TGTGCCAGCAGCGTAGGAGGCAGTAGCGGGAGCCCCCGCTCCTACAATGAGCAGTTCTTC. Encoded protein: CASSVGGSSGSPRSYNEQFF.

The rearrangement links TRBV28 to TRBJ2-7; D is undetermined. V gave up 6 bases and J gave up 2 bases, with 17 bases separating them. The germline CDR1 and CDR2 sequences are MDHEN and SYDVKM. This CDR3 is 15 amino acids long. Here the CDR3 DNA reads TGTGCCAGCAGGTCCGACGCAGCCCAACCCTACGAGCAGTACTTC. Its translation: CASRSDAAQPYEQYF.

This chain links TRBV28 with TRBJ1-6; TRBD1 aligns across 8 bases. Germline CDR1 reads MDHEN; CDR2 reads SYDVKM. J lost 10 bases, V lost 6 bases, and 5 bases had no gene match. The CDR3 runs 13 residues. The chain's CDR3 is CASRRTGPSPLHF. The DNA of the CDR3 is TGTGCCAGCAGACGGACAGGGCCCTCACCCCTCCACTTT.